These 26 T cell receptor beta chains came from one sample sequenced in a study of blood T cells in healthy people across ages. Then a second PCR, running about 7 to 11 cycles, was carried out with a sample-barcoded 5' primer and a J-beta primer mix. From the 5' RACE reads, TCRdb called clonotypes with MiXCR, one entry per CDR3 protein. Of roughly 650,000 distinct CDR3 sequences detected, about 30% appear once; the ten largest clones hold about 16%. The sequencing input was blood. The receptor source for this set is a woman of 80 years or more in good health.

This clonotype was counted between two and nine times. A clone one base away is much larger, so this may be a read error. The chain employs TRBV10-3 and TRBJ2-4; 10 bases map to TRBD2. CDR3 length equals 13 residues. Germline V gene data show CDR1 as ENHRY and CDR2 as SYGVKD. The J segment lost 13 bases and the V segment lost 10 bases, leaving 13 bases of the junction unmatched. The CDR3, as DNA: TGTGCCACTTCAGCGGGGGGGCGTAATGAGCAGTACTTC. Translation gives CATSAGGRNEQYF.

This clonotype occurred many times. The chain employs TRBV7-3 and TRBJ1-2; weak D call: TRBD1 (5 bases). Germline CDR1 reads SGHTA; CDR2 reads FQGTGA. This CDR3 has 15 residues. Trimming shortened V by 2 bases and J by 2 bases, and 12 bases separated the two germline ends. In DNA form, the CDR3 reads TGTGCCAGCAGCTTAGGGGCAGCAGGGAACTATGGCTACACCTTC. Encoded protein: CASSLGAAGNYGYTF.

About this clonotype: A read error is possible here, since a much larger clone lies one base away. V and J are TRBV27 and TRBJ2-7; the D is unclear. The CDR3 sequence is 14 residues long. Germline-derived CDR1 and CDR2 are MNHEY and SMNVEV (reference sequence). Trimming removed 4 bases from V and 4 bases from J, with 14 bases in between. The CDR3 DNA reads as TGTGCCAGCAGTTCCCGCATGGACGGTTACGAGCAGTACTTC. It codes for CASSSRMDGYEQYF.

This clonotype was recorded at least ten times. The rearrangement joins TRBV4-1 to TRBJ2-1, with 10 positions matching TRBD2. The trim removed 1 base at V and 3 bases at J, leaving 3 bases unmatched. The CDR3 runs to 16 residues. Germline loops: CDR1 MGHRA, CDR2 YSYEKL. This chain's CDR3 is CASSQGTSGYYNEQFF. CDR3 nucleotide sequence: TGCGCCAGCAGCCAAGGGACTAGCGGCTACTACAATGAGCAGTTCTTC.

Details on this clonotype: A much bigger clone sits one base away, suggesting this may be a read error. The rearrangement joins TRBV6-1 to TRBJ2-7; D unclear. V lost 1 base and J lost 0, with 10 bases in between. The length of the CDR3 is 15 residues. CDR1 is MNHNS, CDR2 SASEGT, per germline. This CDR3 reads CASSEEVVSSYEQYF. The CDR3 region has the DNA TGTGCCAGCAGTGAAGAGGTGGTGAGCTCCTACGAGCAGTACTTC.

In regard to this clonotype: One base away lies a much larger clone, so this may be a sequencing read error. The CDR3 DNA sequence: TGTGCCAGCAGCTTAGATCCTGGGGGTAAGCAGTTCTTC. Translated: CASSLDPGGKQFF. This rearrangement joins TRBV11-3 to TRBJ2-1; tentatively, D is TRBD1 or TRBD2 (5 bases each). V was trimmed by 0 bases and J by 11 bases, leaving 11 bases between them. The CDR3 is made up of 13 amino acids. In germline, CDR1 is SGHNT, CDR2 YENEEA.

The chain is built from TRBV29-1 and TRBJ1-2, with a possible D match to TRBD1 (5 bases). The ends were cut back, 7 bases at V and 4 bases at J, with 19 bases in the middle. Looked up from germline, CDR1 is SQVTM and CDR2 is ANQGSEA. The CDR3 has 14 amino acids. DNA for the CDR3: TGCAGCGCCGCGTCAGGCGACAGCCCCTATGGCTACACCTTC. Its translation: CSAASGDSPYGYTF.

The chain recombines TRBV7-9 with TRBJ1-1; D not resolved. The V and J ends lost 5 bases and 4 bases respectively, with 14 bases between them. From germline, CDR1 is SEHNR and CDR2 FQNEAQ (reference sequence). The CDR3 runs 14 residues. The CDR3 protein is CASSPGFTGTEAFF. Written as DNA, the CDR3 is TGTGCCAGCAGCCCGGGATTCACGGGCACTGAAGCTTTCTTT.

This clonotype was counted only a few times. The genes are TRBV12-3 or TRBV12-4 and TRBJ1-3, with D unresolved. Trimming removed 8 bases at V and 0 bases at J, with 14 bases between. The CDR3 length is 15 residues. The CDR3 bases are TGTGCCAGCGGCCCCTCCTTGGGCTCTGGAAACACCATATATTTT. Residues: CASGPSLGSGNTIYF.

This clonotype occurred many times. The chain is built from TRBV7-3 and TRBJ2-1, with 11 bases fitting TRBD2. The ends lost 2 bases at V and 2 bases at J; junction bases unmatched: 14. This CDR3 is built from 20 residues. Germline assignment: CDR1 SGHTA and CDR2 FQGTGA. CDR3 coding DNA: TGTGCCAGCAGCTTACGTCAGGCTTTAGCGGGGGGGCCCCCCTACAATGAGCAGTTCTTC. Amino acids: CASSLRQALAGGPPYNEQFF.

This clonotype was counted ten times or more. The CDR3 spells CSVDATETGGQETQYF. Here the CDR3 DNA reads TGCAGCGTTGACGCCACCGAGACAGGGGGCCAAGAGACCCAGTACTTC. The V and J genes are TRBV29-1 and TRBJ2-5, with 9 positions matching TRBD1. J lost 1 base, V lost 3 bases, and 9 bases had no gene match. This CDR3 has 16 residues. The germline CDR1 and CDR2 sequences are SQVTM and ANQGSEA.

This clonotype was found many times. This rearrangement joins TRBV3-1 to TRBJ1-2; 8 positions agree with TRBD1. Looked up from germline, CDR1 is LGHDT and CDR2 is YNNKEL (reference sequence). After removal of 0 bases from V and 8 bases from J, the junction contained 11 bases not matched to a gene. CDR3 length equals 16 residues. Here the CDR3 DNA reads TGTGCCAGCAGCCAAGAGACCCGGGGGACAGGTTACGGCTACACCTTC. As protein: CASSQETRGTGYGYTF.

There are many counts of this clonotype. The chain uses TRBV5-1 and TRBJ2-1; 12 bases align to TRBD2. Germline V gives CDR1 SGHRS, CDR2 YFSETQ. V trimming: 0 bases; J trimming: 7 bases; junction bases outside the gene matches: 5. The CDR3 is 16 amino acids. CDR3 bases: TGCGCCAGCAGCTTGGTACTAGCGGGGGGACTGAATGAGCAGTTCTTC. Its protein product is CASSLVLAGGLNEQFF.

The chain is built from TRBV6-6 and TRBJ2-5, with D perhaps matching TRBD1 or TRBD2 (6 bases each). Deletions cut 6 bases from V and 2 bases from J, with 16 bases between. Germline V gene data show CDR1 as MNHNY and CDR2 as SVGAGI (reference sequence). The CDR3 loop spans 15 amino acids. In nucleotides, the CDR3 is TGTGCCAGCAGGCCCCCCACAGGGAGGCAAGAGACCCAGTACTTC. It translates to CASRPPTGRQETQYF.

At least ten counts were recorded for this clonotype. The DNA for the CDR3 is TGTGCCAGCAGCCAAGGAGTGTCAGATACGCAGTATTTT. As protein: CASSQGVSDTQYF. V usage is TRBV3-1 and J usage is TRBJ2-3; D gene uncertain. The CDR3 loop spans 13 amino acids. Trimming removed 1 base at V and 4 bases at J, with 6 bases between. Germline CDR1 LGHDT, CDR2 YNNKEL (reference sequence).

The chain carries TRBV9 and TRBJ2-4; TRBD2 matches 9 bases. Judging by the DNA end, TRBJ2-5 fits better; the J call may be wrong. The germline gives CDR1 SGDLS, CDR2 YYNGEE. The CDR3 sequence is 16 residues long. CDR3 amino acids: CASSIGYSGGVETQYF. The DNA for the CDR3 is TGTGCCAGCAGCATAGGGTATAGCGGGGGTGTGGAGACCCAGTACTTC.

About this clonotype: The junction departs from the called germline gene at one end, perhaps through a read error. The V and J genes are TRBV7-9 and TRBJ1-4; no clear D. The CDR3 is made up of 14 amino acids. CDR1 and CDR2 (germline): SEHNR, FQNEAQ (reference sequence). CDR3 coding DNA: TGTGCCAGCAGCTTATCCGGAACTAATGAAAAACGGTTTTTT. The encoded protein is CASSLSGTNEKRFF.

This clonotype was seen many times. The rearrangement uses TRBV20-1 and TRBJ2-6, with 9 bases identical to TRBD1. With V trimmed by 3 bases and J by 1 base, 4 bases remained unmatched. The germline CDR1 and CDR2 sequences are DFQATT and SNEGSKA (reference sequence). This CDR3 has 16 residues. CDR3 DNA sequence: TGCAGTGCTAGTACCGGGACAGGGTCTGGGGCCAACGTCCTGACTTTC. Translating it yields CSASTGTGSGANVLTF.

This clonotype was observed many times. This CDR3 is CASSFRSRGRGEQFF. Written as DNA, the CDR3 is TGTGCCAGCAGCTTTAGAAGCAGGGGGCGAGGAGAGCAGTTCTTC. The rearrangement uses TRBV11-2 and TRBJ2-1; TRBD1 aligns across 8 bases. V trimming: 3 bases; J trimming: 10 bases; junction bases outside the gene matches: 11. The CDR3 runs to 15 residues. The germline V gene encodes CDR1 SGHAT and CDR2 FQNNGV.

This clonotype was seen a handful of times. The CDR3 sequence is CSARELTGVYGYTF. The CDR3 DNA is TGCAGTGCTAGAGAGTTGACAGGGGTCTATGGCTACACCTTC. The rearrangement uses TRBV20-1 and TRBJ1-2, with TRBD1 matching 8 bases. The CDR3 is made up of 14 amino acids. Unmatched junction bases numbered 4, after V lost 0 bases and J lost 4 bases. Germline V gives CDR1 DFQATT, CDR2 SNEGSKA (reference sequence).

In regard to this clonotype: Possible read error: a much larger clone is one base away. V is TRBV7-3 and J is TRBJ2-7, with D perhaps given as TRBD1 or TRBD2 (6 bases each). The length of the CDR3 is 16 residues. Germline CDR1 SGHTA, CDR2 FQGTGA. The V end lost 4 bases, the J end lost 7 bases, and 23 bases lay between the germline ends. CDR3 in DNA: TGTGCCAGCAGCTCGCGCCATTTAGGGGGGAAAAATGAGCAGTACTTC. Amino acids: CASSSRHLGGKNEQYF. Combining the CDR3 with reference TRBV7-3 and TRBJ2-7 gives the whole variable domain GAGVSQTPSNKVTEKGKYVELRCDPISGHTALYWYRQSLGQGPEFLIYFQGTGAADDSGLPNDRFFAVRPEGSVSTLKIQRTERGDSAVYLCASSSRHLGGKNEQYFGPGTRLTVT.

The rearrangement links TRBV2 to TRBJ2-7; no clear D gene. The CDR3 totals 12 residues. Trimming stripped 3 bases from V and 6 bases from J, with 9 bases between. CDR1 is SNHLY and CDR2 is FYNNEI in the germline V gene. The CDR3 DNA is TGTGCCAGCAGTGAGAGTGCCTGCGAGCAGTACTTC. It codes for CASSESACEQYF.

This clonotype has a count of ten or more. The V gene is TRBV5-1, the J gene TRBJ2-5; maybe TRBD2 (6 bases). Germline loops: CDR1 SGHRS, CDR2 YFSETQ. The CDR3 spans 17 residues. Between the trimmed V and J ends, which lost 4 bases and 2 bases, there was a span of 21 bases. The CDR3 nucleotides are TGCGCCAGCAGCCCCTGGAGGGCAGCGGAGATTCAAGAGACCCAGTACTTC. Its translation is CASSPWRAAEIQETQYF.

The chain is built from TRBV2 and TRBJ1-4; D gene ambiguous. The CDR3 length is 13 residues. V was clipped by 6 bases and J by 7 bases, with 12 bases between them. Looked up from germline, CDR1 is SNHLY and CDR2 is FYNNEI. CDR3 bases: TGTGCCAGCAGGAGAAGGTTTGCTGAAAAACTGTTTTTT. It encodes CASRRRFAEKLFF.

The sample holds many counts of this clonotype. This chain joins TRBV4-2 and TRBJ2-7; 8 bases line up with TRBD2. Germline V gene data show CDR1 as LGHNA and CDR2 as YNFKEQ. V was pared by 1 base and J by 2 bases, with 1 base of the junction left unmatched. This CDR3 comprises 14 residues. The DNA for the CDR3 is TGTGCCAGCAGCCAAGTCGGGGGGGCCTACGAGCAGTACTTC. This encodes CASSQVGGAYEQYF.

This rearrangement joins TRBV5-1 to TRBJ1-2; D unresolved. The ends were cut back, 4 bases at V and 1 base at J, with 14 bases in the middle. Looked up from germline, CDR1 is SGHRS and CDR2 is YFSETQ. This CDR3 spans 15 amino acids. CDR3 nucleotide sequence: TGCGCCAGCAGCCCCGGAGCCTCACTTAACTATGGCTACACCTTC. This encodes CASSPGASLNYGYTF.